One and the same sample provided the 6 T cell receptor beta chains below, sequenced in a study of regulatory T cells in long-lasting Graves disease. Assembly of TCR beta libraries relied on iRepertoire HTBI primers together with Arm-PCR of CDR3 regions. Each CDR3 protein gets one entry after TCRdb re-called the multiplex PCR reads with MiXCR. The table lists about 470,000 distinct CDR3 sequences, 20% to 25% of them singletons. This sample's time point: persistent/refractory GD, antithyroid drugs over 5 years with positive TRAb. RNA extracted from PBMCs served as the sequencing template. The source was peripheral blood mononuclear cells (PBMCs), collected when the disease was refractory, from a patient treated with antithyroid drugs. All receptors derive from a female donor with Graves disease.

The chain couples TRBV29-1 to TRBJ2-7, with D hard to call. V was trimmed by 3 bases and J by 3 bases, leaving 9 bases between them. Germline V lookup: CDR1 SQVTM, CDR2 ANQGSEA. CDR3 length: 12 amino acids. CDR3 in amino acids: CSVETGGYEQYF. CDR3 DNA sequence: TGCAGCGTTGAGACTGGCGGCTACGAGCAGTACTTC.

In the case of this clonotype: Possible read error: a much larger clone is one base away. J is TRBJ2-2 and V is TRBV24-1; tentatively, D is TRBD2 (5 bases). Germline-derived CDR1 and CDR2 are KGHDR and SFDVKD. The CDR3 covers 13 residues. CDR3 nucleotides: TGTGCCACCAGTGAGGTGGCCACCGGGGAGCTGCTTTTT. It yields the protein CATSEVATGELLF.

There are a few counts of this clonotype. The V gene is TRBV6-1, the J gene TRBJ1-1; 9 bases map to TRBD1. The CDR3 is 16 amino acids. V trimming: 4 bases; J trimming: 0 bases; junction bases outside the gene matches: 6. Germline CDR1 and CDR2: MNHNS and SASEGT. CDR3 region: CASSVQGAGLNTEAFF. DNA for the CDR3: TGTGCCAGCAGTGTACAGGGGGCTGGTTTGAACACTGAAGCTTTCTTT.

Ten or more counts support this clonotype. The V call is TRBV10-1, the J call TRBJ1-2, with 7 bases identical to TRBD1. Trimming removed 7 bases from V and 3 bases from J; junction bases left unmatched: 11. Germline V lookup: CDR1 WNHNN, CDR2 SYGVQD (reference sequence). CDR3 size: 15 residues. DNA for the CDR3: TGCGCCAGCATCCCTAGACAGGGCGCGGACTATGGCTACACCTTC. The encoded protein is CASIPRQGADYGYTF.

CDR3 coding DNA: TGTGCCACCAGCAGAGAGATCGGGACTCACAATGAGCAGTTCTTC. It specifies CATSREIGTHNEQFF. This chain joins TRBV15 and TRBJ2-1; TRBD2 might be the D (6 bases). The germline gives CDR1 LNHNV, CDR2 YYDKDF (reference sequence). The CDR3 has 15 amino acids. Trimming cost V 0 bases and J 5 bases, with 11 bases left between them.

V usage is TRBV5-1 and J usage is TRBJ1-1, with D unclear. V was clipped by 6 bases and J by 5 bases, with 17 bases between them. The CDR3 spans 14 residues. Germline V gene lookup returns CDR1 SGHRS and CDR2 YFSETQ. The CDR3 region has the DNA TGCGCCAGCAATATCGGGAGGGTTACGACTGAAGCTTTCTTT. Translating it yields CASNIGRVTTEAFF.